A selection of T cell receptor beta chains follows, all from one sample in a study of cytomegalovirus exposure and HLA in healthy donors. Clones were sequenced by immunoSEQ multiplex PCR, and TCRdb holds only the in-frame ones, with some missing. The data show fewer than 200,000 clones, around 84% seen once. Source material: PBMCs. These receptors all come from a man in his forties or fifties in good health and CMV-seropositive. CDR3s include the opening cysteine and the closing phenylalanine or tryptophan. Not all rows give a size; the values are once, few, many and, for expanded clones, a class.

TRBJ2-2	TRBV10-1	.	CASSDTRRGTNGELFF
TRBJ1-4	TRBV30	.	CAWTSGATNEKLFF
TRBJ1-1	TRBV6-1	.	CASSETGRDTEAFF
TRBJ2-2	TRBV5-1	.	CASSLGGTNTGELFF
TRBJ1-4	TRBV5-1	.	CASSYRSTNEKLFF
TRBJ1-3	TRBV10-3	.	CAISELDTTGNTIYF
TRBJ2-5	TRBV18	once	CASSPPGGTQYF
TRBJ2-7	TRBV7-6	few	CASSLGHQTYEQYF
TRBJ2-7	TRBV4-1	.	CASSQERDYRLYEQYF
TRBJ1-1	TRBV5-1	.	CASSFQGQPENTEAFF
TRBJ1-4	TRBV30	.	CAVRRGQANEKLFF
TRBJ2-1	TRBV2	.	CASSLDIYNEQFF
TRBJ1-4	TRBV23-1	.	CASGGEQGKKLFF
TRBJ2-2	TRBV5-1	.	CASSQGTAGGELFF
TRBJ1-2	TRBV6-6	.	CASSPTGRDSYGYTF
TRBJ1-1	TRBV27	once	CASRTIPMNTEAFF